This T cell receptor (beta chain) is drawn from a study of shared clonotypes between healthy human individuals. TCRdb's table, derived via immunoSEQ multiplex PCR, lists solely in-frame clones and lacks some. This sample has approximately 1,500,000 clones, with approximately 97% found just once. CDR1 MNHEY and CDR2 SMNVEV come from the germline V gene (reference sequence). Trimming pared 7 bases from V and 6 bases from J, leaving 18 bases between. The CDR3 consists of 14 residues. Study findings and constraints: For sorted subsets, rarefaction showed incomplete sequencing despite large depth.

A remark on this clone: Its antigen is currently unknown.

The sequence came from a man aged 30-40 years in good health. The J gene is TRBJ1-2, the V gene TRBV27; no firm D call. Sequences were obtained from naive CD4+ T cells sorted from blood. Subset here: CD45RA+ positively selected. CDR3 sequence reads: CASNPGFWAHGYTF. The CDR3 coding sequence is TGTGCCAGCAACCCCGGGTTTTGGGCACATGGCTACACCTTC.